The 32 T cell receptor beta chains listed next were all sequenced from one sample in a study of PD-1 blockade in classical Hodgkin lymphoma. Described time point: cycle 4 day 1 (C4D1), after 5 to 7 weeks of nivolumab. All patients relapsed after autologous stem cell transplantation, and brentuximab vedotin exposure varied. Data came from immunoSEQ multiplex PCR; TCRdb stores just in-frame clones and leaves some out. This table holds about 96,000 clones, just over 90% found once. The sample was peripheral blood mononuclear cells (PBMCs), taken before the fourth cycle of nivolumab. The origin of the receptors is a human donor with classical Hodgkin lymphoma.

This sequence joins TRBV30 and TRBJ1-3; no firm D call. CDR3 length equals 12 residues. Trimming removed 4 bases at V and 0 bases at J, with 4 bases between. Germline assignment: CDR1 GTSNPN and CDR2 SVGIG (reference sequence). The CDR3 DNA is TGTGCCTGGACCGACTCTGGAAACACCATATATTTT. Translating gives CAWTDSGNTIYF.

The chain joins TRBV6-1 to TRBJ1-1; no clear D gene. V lost 4 bases and J lost 10, with 19 bases in between. The CDR3 length is 14 residues. Germline lookup yields CDR1 MNHNS and CDR2 SASEGT. The CDR3 sequence: CASSVFLPPWGAFF. The CDR3 DNA is TGTGCCAGCAGTGTTTTCCTCCCCCCGTGGGGAGCTTTCTTT.

CDR3 protein: CASSVGGRADTDTQYF. The DNA of the CDR3 is TGTGCCAGCAGCGTAGGCGGGAGGGCCGACACAGATACGCAGTATTTT. The V and J genes are TRBV9 and TRBJ2-3, with TRBD2 matching over 9 bases. V lost 0 bases, J lost 2 bases, and 4 bases stayed unmatched. Germline assignment: CDR1 SGDLS and CDR2 YYNGEE. CDR3 length: 16 amino acids.

The chain recombines TRBV6-6 with TRBJ1-3; 8 nucleotides line up with TRBD1. The junction had 3 bases not matched to a gene; V was cut back by 2 bases and J by 0 bases. This CDR3 spans 16 amino acids. CDR1 is MNHNY, CDR2 SVGAGI, per germline (reference sequence). The CDR3 DNA follows: TGTGCCAGCAGTTACCGGACAGGGAGCTCTGGAAACACCATATATTTT. Translation: CASSYRTGSSGNTIYF.

CDR3 amino acids: CASSLIVQMNTEAFF. The DNA of the CDR3 is TGTGCCAGCAGCTTAATAGTACAGATGAACACTGAAGCTTTCTTT. The chain employs TRBV7-9 and TRBJ1-1, with D hard to call. The CDR3 totals 15 residues. V lost 2 bases, J lost 0 bases, and 10 bases lay in between. The germline V gene encodes CDR1 SEHNR and CDR2 FQNEAQ (reference sequence).

The chain couples TRBV6-1 to TRBJ2-7; D gene ambiguous. V was pared by 4 bases and J by 2 bases, with 12 bases between. Germline V gives CDR1 MNHNS, CDR2 SASEGT. The CDR3 covers 14 residues. CDR3 protein: CASSALPSPYEQYF. The CDR3 DNA reads TGTGCCAGCAGTGCCCTACCGTCCCCCTACGAGCAGTACTTC.

The chain combines TRBV27 with TRBJ2-1, with 9 bases lining up with TRBD2. Germline V gives CDR1 MNHEY, CDR2 SMNVEV (reference sequence). V trimming: 1 base; J trimming: 0 bases; junction bases outside the gene matches: 10. This CDR3 is 19 amino acids long. CDR3 protein: CASSLYPRASGASYNEQFF. The CDR3 nucleotides read TGTGCCAGCAGTTTATATCCCCGGGCTAGCGGGGCCTCCTACAATGAGCAGTTCTTC.

This chain links TRBV28 with TRBJ2-7; 10 positions match TRBD2. Germline V lookup: CDR1 MDHEN, CDR2 SYDVKM. V was pared by 3 bases and J by 2 bases, with 1 base of the junction left unmatched. The CDR3 length is 14 residues. DNA of the CDR3: TGTGCCAGCAGTTTGGGACTAGCGACCTACGAGCAGTACTTC. Amino acid sequence: CASSLGLATYEQYF.

The DNA for the CDR3 is TGTGCTAGTGGTTTGGTCCCCGGGACAGGGGATCGTGGGGCCAACGTCCTGACTTTC. It yields the protein CASGLVPGTGDRGANVLTF. The chain is built from TRBV12-5 and TRBJ2-6, with TRBD1 matching 10 bases. Per the germline V gene, CDR1 is LGHNT and CDR2 is FRNRAP. The CDR3 spans 19 residues. J lost 3 bases, V lost 0 bases, and 8 bases had no gene match.

The chain recombines TRBV5-1 with TRBJ1-2; 9 bases map to TRBD1. Germline lookup yields CDR1 SGHRS and CDR2 YFSETQ. With V trimmed by 0 bases and J by 2 bases, 8 bases remained unmatched. The CDR3 contains 17 residues. CDR3 coding DNA: TGCGCCAGCAGCTTGGCTCTAGCCGGGACAGGGAACTATGGCTACACCTTC. The encoded protein is CASSLALAGTGNYGYTF.

About this clone itself: This sample also contains other DNA sequences that code for the same CDR3. The genes are TRBV7-9 and TRBJ2-3; TRBD2 matches at 8 bases. This CDR3 spans 14 amino acids. Germline assignment: CDR1 SEHNR and CDR2 FQNEAQ (reference sequence). V trimming: 4 bases; J trimming: 0 bases; junction bases outside the gene matches: 0. The CDR3 is CASSSSGSTDTQYF. The CDR3 coding sequence is TGTGCCAGCAGCTCTAGCGGGAGCACAGATACGCAGTATTTT.

The chain joins TRBV28 to TRBJ2-7; D not certain. Between the trimmed V and J ends, which lost 0 bases and 2 bases, there was a span of 8 bases. Germline lookup yields CDR1 MDHEN and CDR2 SYDVKM. The CDR3 has 14 amino acids. CDR3 sequence: CASSLWGGAYEQYF. In nucleotides, the CDR3 is TGTGCCAGCAGTTTATGGGGCGGCGCCTACGAGCAGTACTTC.

The CDR3 sequence: CASRTMGGDYESTTDTQYF. CDR3 nucleotide sequence: TGTGCCAGCAGGACAATGGGGGGGGATTATGAGTCCACCACAGATACGCAGTATTTT. The rearrangement uses TRBV27 and TRBJ2-3, with 7 bases lining up with TRBD2. CDR3 length: 19 residues. V was clipped by 6 bases and J by 2 bases; unmatched bases: 20. CDR1 MNHEY and CDR2 SMNVEV come from the germline V gene (reference sequence).

The J gene is TRBJ2-3, the V gene TRBV6-5; 11 bases map to TRBD2. This CDR3 has 15 amino acids. CDR1 is MNHEY, CDR2 SVGAGI, per germline. Trimming removed 7 bases from V and 1 base from J; junction bases left unmatched: 4. The CDR3 loop is CASTLLAGGTDTQYF. The CDR3 nucleotides read TGTGCCAGCACCTTACTAGCGGGAGGCACAGATACGCAGTATTTT.

This chain connects TRBV6-5 to TRBJ2-7; D is undetermined. The V gene lost 3 bases and the J gene lost 4 bases, with 10 bases spanning the gap. There are 13 residues in the CDR3. Germline V gene lookup returns CDR1 MNHEY and CDR2 SVGAGI. The CDR3 DNA reads TGTGCCAGCAGTTATGGACGGGTTTACGAGCAGTACTTC. Its translation: CASSYGRVYEQYF.

This chain links TRBV4-2 with TRBJ1-4; no clear D gene. The CDR3 length is 14 residues. Trimming stripped 0 bases from V and 8 bases from J, with 10 bases between. The V gene's germline CDR1 is LGHNA and CDR2 YNFKEQ. DNA of the CDR3: TGTGCCAGCAGCCAAGAGGGTCAACCAGAAAAACTGTTTTTT. Its protein product is CASSQEGQPEKLFF.

This chain uses TRBV4-2 with TRBJ2-1; 10 bases are shared with TRBD2. Germline-derived CDR1 and CDR2 are LGHNA and YNFKEQ. The CDR3 length is 16 residues. V gave up 4 bases and J gave up 4 bases; unmatched junction bases: 7. The DNA for the CDR3 is TGTGCCAGCAGCCCTCTAGCGGGAGAATCGTACAATGAGCAGTTCTTC. It is translated as CASSPLAGESYNEQFF.

This chain joins TRBV27 and TRBJ1-4; 7 nucleotides agree with TRBD1. The CDR3 loop spans 16 amino acids. CDR1 is MNHEY, CDR2 SMNVEV, per germline (reference sequence). V shed 4 bases, J shed 4 bases, and the junction held 9 bases outside the gene matches. DNA for the CDR3: TGTGCCAGCAGTTCCCCCCCTCGACAGGGTAATGAAAAACTGTTTTTT. It yields the protein CASSSPPRQGNEKLFF.

The J gene is TRBJ2-6, the V gene TRBV29-1; no firm D call. Looked up from germline, CDR1 is SQVTM and CDR2 is ANQGSEA. The CDR3 length is 13 residues. The germline V and J ends were trimmed by 3 bases and 0 bases, with 3 bases remaining between them. The CDR3 DNA reads TGCAGCGTTGAGGGCTCTGGGGCCAACGTCCTGACTTTC. Its protein is CSVEGSGANVLTF. The whole variable domain, remainder taken from reference TRBV29-1 and TRBJ2-6, is SAVISQKPSRDICQRGTSLTIQCQVDSQVTMMFWYRQQPGQSLTLIATANQGSEATYESGFVIDKFPISRPNLTFSTLTVSNMSPEDSSIYLCSVEGSGANVLTFGAGSRLTVL.

The chain uses TRBV2 and TRBJ1-1; D gene unclear. Trimming stripped 4 bases from V and 6 bases from J, with 9 bases between. The CDR3 contains 12 residues. CDR1 and CDR2 (germline): SNHLY, FYNNEI. CDR3 bases: TGTGCCAGCAGTGTCCTCCGGGCTGAAGCTTTCTTT. Amino acids: CASSVLRAEAFF.

This clone came up once. The genes are TRBV25-1 and TRBJ1-1; D may be TRBD1 (6 bases). V was trimmed by 3 bases and J by 5 bases, leaving 16 bases between them. CDR1 is MGHDK and CDR2 is SYGVNS in the germline V gene. The CDR3 is made up of 15 amino acids. The CDR3 nucleotides read TGTGCCAGCAGTGATAGGGCCGGGGGCAGGACTGAAGCTTTCTTT. This sequence encodes CASSDRAGGRTEAFF.

V gene TRBV9 combines with J gene TRBJ2-5; TRBD1 aligns across 7 bases. Germline trimming cut 2 bases from V and 1 base from J; bases unmatched to any gene: 5. Germline lookup yields CDR1 SGDLS and CDR2 YYNGEE. The CDR3 sequence is 15 residues long. CDR3 sequence reads: CASSVTGQRQETQYF. The CDR3 DNA follows: TGTGCCAGCAGCGTTACGGGACAGCGCCAAGAGACCCAGTACTTC.

The chain joins TRBV6-6 to TRBJ1-2; TRBD1 matches at 10 bases. The junction had 5 bases not matched to a gene; V was cut back by 6 bases and J by 4 bases. The CDR3 has 14 residues. Germline V lookup: CDR1 MNHNY, CDR2 SVGAGI (reference sequence). The CDR3: CASRGTGDSYGYTF. The CDR3 coding sequence is TGTGCCAGCAGAGGGACAGGGGATTCCTATGGCTACACCTTC.

V gene TRBV5-1 combines with J gene TRBJ2-3; perhaps TRBD1 as D (6 bases). The CDR3 covers 15 residues. Germline V gene sequence: CDR1 SGHRS, CDR2 YFSETQ. Trimming stripped 5 bases from V and 4 bases from J, with 17 bases between. CDR3 residues: CASSLGTSSSDTQYF. CDR3 nucleotide sequence: TGCGCCAGCAGTCTTGGGACATCCAGTTCAGATACGCAGTATTTT.

The chain joins TRBV19 to TRBJ1-1; D possibly corresponds to TRBD1 (5 bases). V lost 7 bases and J lost 4, with 16 bases in between. CDR3 length: 14 amino acids. Germline V gene sequence: CDR1 LNHDA, CDR2 SQIVND (reference sequence). The CDR3 nucleotides are TGTGCCAGTATGGTGACAGCTGGGAGCACTGAAGCTTTCTTT. Translation: CASMVTAGSTEAFF. Looking up the rest from reference TRBV19 and TRBJ1-1 gives the full variable domain: DGGITQSPKYLFRKEGQNVTLSCEQNLNHDAMYWYRQDPGQGLRLIYYSQIVNDFQKGDIAEGYSVSREKKESFPLTVTSAQKNPTAFYLCASMVTAGSTEAFFGQGTRLTVV.

The chain links TRBV5-1 to TRBJ1-1; D ambiguous. The CDR3 totals 14 residues. The V gene's germline CDR1 is SGHRS and CDR2 YFSETQ. Trimming took 5 bases from V and 0 from J, leaving 11 bases between them. CDR3 coding DNA: TGCGCCAGCAGGGCACAAGGGTTGAACACTGAAGCTTTCTTT. Amino acid sequence: CASRAQGLNTEAFF.

The J gene is TRBJ2-1, the V gene TRBV18; no firm D call. V was pared by 3 bases and J by 4 bases, with 10 bases between. This CDR3 has 14 residues. Per the germline V gene, CDR1 is KGHSH and CDR2 is LQKENI. CDR3 sequence: CASSPPARYNEQFF. CDR3 sequence (DNA): TGTGCCAGCTCACCTCCGGCGCGGTACAATGAGCAGTTCTTC. Based on the CDR3 plus reference TRBV18 and TRBJ2-1, the full variable domain is NAGVMQNPRHLVRRRGQEARLRCSPMKGHSHVYWYRQLPEEGLKFMVYLQKENIIDESGMPKERFSAEFPKEGPSILRIQQVVRGDSAAYFCASSPPARYNEQFFGPGTRLTVL.

This sequence joins TRBV6-5 and TRBJ2-7; TRBD2 agrees at 7 bases. Trimming removed 4 bases from V and 3 bases from J; junction bases left unmatched: 6. Per the germline V gene, CDR1 is MNHEY and CDR2 is SVGAGI. The CDR3 is 14 amino acids. The CDR3 here is CASSFASGIYEQYF. In DNA form, the CDR3 reads TGTGCCAGCAGTTTCGCTAGCGGCATCTACGAGCAGTACTTC.

The gene calls are TRBV7-2 and TRBJ2-1; 11 nucleotides line up with TRBD1. Germline values: CDR1 SGHTA, CDR2 FQGNSA. V shed 3 bases and J 4 bases; nucleotides not matched to a gene: 2. CDR3 length equals 15 residues. The CDR3 nucleotides read TGTGCCAGCAGCTTGGACAGGGGGCGGTACAATGAGCAGTTCTTC. Protein: CASSLDRGRYNEQFF.

This chain links TRBV18 with TRBJ1-3; D is perhaps TRBD1 (5 bases). CDR1 and CDR2 from the germline V gene are KGHSH and LQKENI. V was clipped by 3 bases and J by 2 bases, with 11 bases between them. The length of the CDR3 is 15 residues. CDR3 in amino acids: CASSPRGEAGNTIYF. DNA for the CDR3: TGTGCCAGCTCACCCCGAGGGGAAGCTGGAAACACCATATATTTT.

This chain connects TRBV28 to TRBJ1-5; D possibly corresponds to TRBD1 (5 bases). Trimming took off 1 base at V and 0 bases at J, with 7 bases between the two ends. CDR3 size: 15 residues. Germline V gene data show CDR1 as MDHEN and CDR2 as SYDVKM. The DNA for the CDR3 is TGTGCCAGCAGTTTATCAGGGAATAGCAATCAGCCCCAGCATTTT. The encoded protein is CASSLSGNSNQPQHF.

CDR3 coding DNA: TGCAGCGTTGAAGATCGGGGGGAGGGCGTGTACGAGCAGTACTTC. This translates into CSVEDRGEGVYEQYF. J is TRBJ2-7 and V is TRBV29-1; 7 nucleotides line up with TRBD2. Germline CDR1 reads SQVTM; CDR2 reads ANQGSEA. This CDR3 is 15 amino acids long. V shed 0 bases, J shed 4 bases, and the junction held 9 bases outside the gene matches.